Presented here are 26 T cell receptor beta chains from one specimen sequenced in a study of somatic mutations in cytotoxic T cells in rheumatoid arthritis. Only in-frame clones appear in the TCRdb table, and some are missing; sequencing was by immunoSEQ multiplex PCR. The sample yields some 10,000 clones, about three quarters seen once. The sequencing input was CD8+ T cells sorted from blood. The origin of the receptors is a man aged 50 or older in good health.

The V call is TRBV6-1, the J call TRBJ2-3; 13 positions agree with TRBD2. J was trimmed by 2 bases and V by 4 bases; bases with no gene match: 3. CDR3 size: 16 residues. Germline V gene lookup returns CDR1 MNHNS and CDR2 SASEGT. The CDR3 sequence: CASSALAGGATDTQYF. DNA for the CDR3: TGTGCCAGCAGTGCACTAGCGGGAGGGGCCACAGATACGCAGTATTTT.

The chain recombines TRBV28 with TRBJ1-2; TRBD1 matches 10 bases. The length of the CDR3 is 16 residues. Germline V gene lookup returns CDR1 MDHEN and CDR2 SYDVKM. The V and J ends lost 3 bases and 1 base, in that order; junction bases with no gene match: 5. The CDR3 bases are TGTGCCAGCAGTTTCGTTGACAGGGGGCTTAACTATGGCTACACCTTC. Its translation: CASSFVDRGLNYGYTF.

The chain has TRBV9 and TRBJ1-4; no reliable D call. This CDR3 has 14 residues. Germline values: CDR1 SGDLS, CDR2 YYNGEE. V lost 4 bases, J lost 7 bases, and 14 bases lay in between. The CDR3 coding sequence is TGTGCCAGCAGCCCACACTACGGTGCTGAAAAACTGTTTTTT. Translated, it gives CASSPHYGAEKLFF.

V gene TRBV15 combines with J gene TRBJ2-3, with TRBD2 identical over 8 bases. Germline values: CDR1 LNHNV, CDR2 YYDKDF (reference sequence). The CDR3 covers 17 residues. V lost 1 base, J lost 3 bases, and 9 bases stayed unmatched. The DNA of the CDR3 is TGTGCCACCAGCAGAGGTGGGCTAGCGGGCTCGACAGATACGCAGTATTTT. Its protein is CATSRGGLAGSTDTQYF.

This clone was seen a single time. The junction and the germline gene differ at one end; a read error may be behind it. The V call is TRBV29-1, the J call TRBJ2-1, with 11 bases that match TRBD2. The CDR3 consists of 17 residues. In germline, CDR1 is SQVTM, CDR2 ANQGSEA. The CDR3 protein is CGVEGLAGGHSYNEQFF. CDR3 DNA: TGCGGCGTTGAAGGGCTAGCGGGGGGTCACTCCTACAATGAGCAGTTCTTC.

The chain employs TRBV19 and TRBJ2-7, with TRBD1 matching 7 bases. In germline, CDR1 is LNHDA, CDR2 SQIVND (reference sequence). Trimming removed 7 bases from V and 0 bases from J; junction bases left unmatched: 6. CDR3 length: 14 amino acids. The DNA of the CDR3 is TGTGCCAGTACCGCGACAGGGAACTCCTACGAGCAGTACTTC. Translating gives CASTATGNSYEQYF.

The CDR3 here is CASSGQGSSYEQYF. The CDR3 bases are TGTGCCAGCAGTGGACAGGGAAGCTCCTACGAGCAGTACTTC. The chain has TRBV6-5 and TRBJ2-5, with 8 bases matching TRBD1. TRBJ2-7 explains the end of the DNA better; the J call may be wrong. This CDR3 has 14 residues. Per germline, CDR1 MNHEY and CDR2 SVGAGI.

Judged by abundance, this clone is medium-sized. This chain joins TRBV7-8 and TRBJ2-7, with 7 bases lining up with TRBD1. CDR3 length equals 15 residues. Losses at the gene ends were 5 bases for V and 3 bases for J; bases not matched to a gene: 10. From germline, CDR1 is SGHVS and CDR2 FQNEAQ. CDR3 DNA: TGTGCCAGCAGCCAAACAGGGGTTTTAGGCTACGAGCAGTACTTC. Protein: CASSQTGVLGYEQYF.

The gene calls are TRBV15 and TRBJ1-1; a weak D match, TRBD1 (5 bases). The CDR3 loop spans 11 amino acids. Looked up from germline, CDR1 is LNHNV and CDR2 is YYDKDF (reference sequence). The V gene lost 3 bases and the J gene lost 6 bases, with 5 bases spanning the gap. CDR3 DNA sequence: TGTGCCACCAGCAGGGGGCCTGAAGCTTTCTTT. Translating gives CATSRGPEAFF.

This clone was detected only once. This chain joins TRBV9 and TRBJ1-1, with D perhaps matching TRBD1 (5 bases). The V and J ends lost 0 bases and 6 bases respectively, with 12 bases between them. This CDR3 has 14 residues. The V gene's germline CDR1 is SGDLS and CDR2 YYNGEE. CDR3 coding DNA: TGTGCCAGCAGCGTAGGGGGGGGGTTGGCTGAAGCTTTCTTT. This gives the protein CASSVGGGLAEAFF.

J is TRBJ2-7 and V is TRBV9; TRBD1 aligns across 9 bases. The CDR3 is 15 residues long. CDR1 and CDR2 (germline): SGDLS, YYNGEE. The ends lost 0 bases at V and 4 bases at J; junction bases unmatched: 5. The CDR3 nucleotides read TGTGCCAGCAGCGTAGCACAGGGGGCCATTTACGAGCAGTACTTC. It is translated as CASSVAQGAIYEQYF.

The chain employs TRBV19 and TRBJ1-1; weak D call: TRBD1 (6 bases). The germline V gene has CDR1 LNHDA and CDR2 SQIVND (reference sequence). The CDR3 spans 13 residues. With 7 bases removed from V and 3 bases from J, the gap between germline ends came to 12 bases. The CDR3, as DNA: TGTGCCAGTACGGACAGACCCGACACTGAAGCTTTCTTT. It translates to CASTDRPDTEAFF. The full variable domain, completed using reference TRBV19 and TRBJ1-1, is DGGITQSPKYLFRKEGQNVTLSCEQNLNHDAMYWYRQDPGQGLRLIYYSQIVNDFQKGDIAEGYSVSREKKESFPLTVTSAQKNPTAFYLCASTDRPDTEAFFGQGTRLTVV.

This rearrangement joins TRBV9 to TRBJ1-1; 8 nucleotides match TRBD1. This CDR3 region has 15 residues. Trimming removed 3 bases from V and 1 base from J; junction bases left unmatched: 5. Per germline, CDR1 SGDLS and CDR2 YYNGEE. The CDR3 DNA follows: TGTGCCAGCAGCGATGGACAGGGAGAGAACACTGAAGCTTTCTTT. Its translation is CASSDGQGENTEAFF.

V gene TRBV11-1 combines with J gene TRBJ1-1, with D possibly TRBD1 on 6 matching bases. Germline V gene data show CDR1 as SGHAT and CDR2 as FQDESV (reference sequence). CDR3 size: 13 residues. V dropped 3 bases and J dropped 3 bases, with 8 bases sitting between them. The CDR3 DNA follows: TGTGCCAGCAGCTTGGGACATTACACTGAAGCTTTCTTT. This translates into CASSLGHYTEAFF.

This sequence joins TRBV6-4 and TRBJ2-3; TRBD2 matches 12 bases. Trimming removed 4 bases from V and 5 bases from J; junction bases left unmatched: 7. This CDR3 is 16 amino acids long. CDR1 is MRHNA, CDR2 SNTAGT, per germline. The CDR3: CASSAATSGGVDTQYF. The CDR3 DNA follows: TGTGCCAGCAGTGCCGCGACTAGCGGGGGTGTAGATACGCAGTATTTT.

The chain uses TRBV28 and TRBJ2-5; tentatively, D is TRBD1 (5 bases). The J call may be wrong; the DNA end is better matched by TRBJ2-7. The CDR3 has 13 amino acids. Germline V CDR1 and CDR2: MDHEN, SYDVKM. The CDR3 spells CASSFWQGYEQYF. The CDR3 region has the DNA TGTGCCAGCAGTTTCTGGCAGGGCTACGAGCAGTACTTC.

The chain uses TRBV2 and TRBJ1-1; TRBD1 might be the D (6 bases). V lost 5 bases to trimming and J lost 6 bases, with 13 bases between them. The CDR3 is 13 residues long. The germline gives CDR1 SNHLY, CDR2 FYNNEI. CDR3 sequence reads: CASSPKTGSEAFF. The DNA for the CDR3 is TGTGCCAGCAGTCCAAAAACAGGGTCTGAAGCTTTCTTT.

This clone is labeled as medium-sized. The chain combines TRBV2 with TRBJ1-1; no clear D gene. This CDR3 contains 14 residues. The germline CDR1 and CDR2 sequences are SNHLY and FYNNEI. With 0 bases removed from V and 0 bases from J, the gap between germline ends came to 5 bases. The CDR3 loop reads CASSEARMNTEAFF. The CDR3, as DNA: TGTGCCAGCAGTGAAGCCAGGATGAACACTGAAGCTTTCTTT. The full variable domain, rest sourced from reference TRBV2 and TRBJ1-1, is EPEVTQTPSHQVTQMGQEVILRCVPISNHLYFYWYRQILGQKVEFLVSFYNNEISEKSEIFDDQFSVERPDGSNFTLKIRSTKLEDSAMYFCASSEARMNTEAFFGQGTRLTVV.

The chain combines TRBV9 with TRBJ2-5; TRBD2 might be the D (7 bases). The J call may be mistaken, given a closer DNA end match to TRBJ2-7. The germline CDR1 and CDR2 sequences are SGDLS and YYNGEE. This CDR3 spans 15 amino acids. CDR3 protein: CASSSEGGAMNEQYF. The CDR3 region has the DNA TGTGCCAGCAGCTCGGAGGGGGGGGCTATGAACGAGCAGTACTTC.

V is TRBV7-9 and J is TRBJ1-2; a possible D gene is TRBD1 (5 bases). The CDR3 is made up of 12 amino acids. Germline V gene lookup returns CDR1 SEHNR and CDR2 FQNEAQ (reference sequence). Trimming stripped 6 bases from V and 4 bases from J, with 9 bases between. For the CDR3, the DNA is TGTGCCAGCAGTGTCGACAGCTATGGCTACACCTTC. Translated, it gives CASSVDSYGYTF. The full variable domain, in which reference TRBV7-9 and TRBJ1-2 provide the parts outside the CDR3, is DTGVSQNPRHKITKRGQNVTFRCDPISEHNRLYWYRQTLGQGPEFLTYFQNEAQLEKSRLLSDRFSAERPKGSFSTLEIQRTEQGDSAMYLCASSVDSYGYTFGSGTRLTVV.

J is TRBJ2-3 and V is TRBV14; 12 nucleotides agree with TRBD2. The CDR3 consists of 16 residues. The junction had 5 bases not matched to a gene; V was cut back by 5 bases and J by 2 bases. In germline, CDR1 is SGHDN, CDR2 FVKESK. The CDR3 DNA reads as TGTGCCAGCAGCGGAAGACTAGCGGGGGACACAGATACGCAGTATTTT. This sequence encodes CASSGRLAGDTDTQYF.

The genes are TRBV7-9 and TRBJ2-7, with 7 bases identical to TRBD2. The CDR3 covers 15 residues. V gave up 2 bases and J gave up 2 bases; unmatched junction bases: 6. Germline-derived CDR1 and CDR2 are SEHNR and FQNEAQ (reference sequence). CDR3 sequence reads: CASSLPGGGAYEQYF. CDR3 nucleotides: TGTGCCAGCAGCTTACCTGGTGGGGGGGCCTACGAGCAGTACTTC.

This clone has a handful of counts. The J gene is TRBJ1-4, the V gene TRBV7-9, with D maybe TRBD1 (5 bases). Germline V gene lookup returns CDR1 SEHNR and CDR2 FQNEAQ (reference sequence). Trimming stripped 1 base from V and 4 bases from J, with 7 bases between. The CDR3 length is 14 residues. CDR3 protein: CASSLGQGNEKLFF. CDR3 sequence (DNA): TGTGCCAGCAGCTTAGGGCAGGGTAATGAAAAACTGTTTTTT. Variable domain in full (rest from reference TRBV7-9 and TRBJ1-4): DTGVSQNPRHKITKRGQNVTFRCDPISEHNRLYWYRQTLGQGPEFLTYFQNEAQLEKSRLLSDRFSAERPKGSFSTLEIQRTEQGDSAMYLCASSLGQGNEKLFFGSGTQLSVL.

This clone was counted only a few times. CDR3 in DNA: TGTGCCAGTAGTGTAACCTCGGGACTAGCGGGAACGACCTACAATGAGCAGTTCTTC. Its translation is CASSVTSGLAGTTYNEQFF. This chain links TRBV19 with TRBJ2-1; 13 nucleotides line up with TRBD2. V was pared by 5 bases and J by 2 bases, with 12 bases of the junction left unmatched. This CDR3 has 19 residues. CDR1 and CDR2 from the germline V gene are LNHDA and SQIVND (reference sequence).

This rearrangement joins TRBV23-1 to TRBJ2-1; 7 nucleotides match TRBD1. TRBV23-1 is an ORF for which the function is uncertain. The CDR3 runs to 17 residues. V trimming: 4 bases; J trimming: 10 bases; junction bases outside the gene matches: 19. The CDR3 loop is CASSPLKEQGERSEQFF. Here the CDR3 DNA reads TGCGCCAGCAGTCCCCTCAAGGAGCAGGGGGAGAGATCAGAGCAGTTCTTC.

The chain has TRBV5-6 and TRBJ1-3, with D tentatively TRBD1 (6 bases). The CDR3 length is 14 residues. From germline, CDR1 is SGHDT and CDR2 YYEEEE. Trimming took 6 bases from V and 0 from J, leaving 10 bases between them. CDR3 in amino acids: CASTQGNSGNTIYF. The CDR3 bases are TGTGCCAGCACTCAGGGGAACTCTGGAAACACCATATATTTT.